This TCR beta chain was observed in a study of T cell responses to AZD1222 COVID-19 vaccine (dated by TCRdb to 2020 to 2023). Background on the whole study: AZD1222 recipients given second doses at about 4 weeks or at about 12 weeks were pooled, since spike-specific TCR depth and breadth were not found to differ between the two schedules. TCR sequencing covered roughly 230 trial participants: 207 given two doses of AZD1222 and about 26 given two doses of MenACWY control vaccine. Enrollment into the trials was organized by age into subgroups of 18-55, 56-69 and 70-plus years, and those subgroups contained 148, 28 and 57 TCR-sequenced participants, respectively.

CDR1 and CDR2 were assigned from the germline V gene as SNHLY and FYNNEI. V lost 8 bases and J lost 5 bases, and the count of bases not matched to a germline gene is 3. The CDR3 runs 14 amino acids, cysteine and phenylalanine included. Only CDR3 DNA remains: 42 bases, in frame from the first base. About this clone: Its antigen is unknown. It has no much larger one-base neighbor in the sample; base qualities were not kept.

The CDR3 regions of human TCRbeta chains were analyzed by immunosequencing. The original pipeline was this. TCRs in the repertoires were matched against a reference library of SARS-CoV-2-specific TCRs that had been generated with the MIRA antigen-specificity platform. Breadth meant the fraction of unique TCRs that were SARS-CoV-2-associated, whereas depth meant the fraction of total T cells that were SARS-CoV-2-associated. Each spike-specific TCR was assigned to its reactive spike region and to a CD4 or CD8 class using the MIRA data. Log10-transformed breadth and depth values were compared by one-way ANOVA with Sidak's multiple comparisons tests. Not all clones reach the TCRdb copy of this immuneACCESS table, which keeps in-frame sequences only. Checked studies attribute under half of the gap to unresolved V genes and leave the rest unexplained. V, J and clone size reflect that table, while D and trimming were determined from the DNA. The sample data list about 170,000 clones, and 90% of these were observed just once. Of the sample, roughly 3.1% is held by the ten largest clones.

What the research found in general, with its limitations: Vaccine-associated CD4 TCRs spanned the whole spike protein, with dominant responses in regions 160-218 and 743-854. After two AZD1222 doses, spike-specific TCR breadth and depth were significantly higher than at day 0 and than in MenACWY recipients. Nearly half of unique spike-specific TCRs reportedly recognized epitopes outside regions mutated in the B.1.351 and B.1.1.7 variants. Participants were mostly white British, with more females than males. The authors suggested clonal diversity may have been underestimated. The 56-69-year group was small, and its depth increase did not reach significance, likely because of low power. Only five to seven AZD1222 recipients were SARS-CoV-2 seropositive at baseline, limiting conclusions about previously exposed vaccinees. Because no samples from the day 14 peak response were available, repertoires could be characterized only after the peak T cell response.

The sample's time point label, in plain terms: baseline before first vaccination. Samples from vaccinated people were obtained from the UK trials COV001 and COV002, which included a single-blind randomized controlled phase 2/3 trial of AZD1222 (ChAdOx1 nCoV-19) in healthy adults. For TCRbeta chain sequencing, PBMC samples from trial participants were taken at day 0 and at day 28 after the second dose. The sequencing used peripheral blood, collected on day 0 of AZD1222 vaccination. The chain is assembled from TRBV2 and TRBJ1-6; 10 central bases correspond to TRBD1. This receptor was identified in an adult in good health. The DNA sequence is as follows: TGTGCCAGCGGGGGACAGGGGCATAATTCACCCCTCCACTTT. Its translation is CASGGQGHNSPLHF.